The text below deals with one T cell receptor (beta chain). The study ran its PCR with 60 Vbeta and 13 Jbeta primers. TCRdb's copy holds only in-frame clones and misses some; the assay was immunoSEQ multiplex PCR. The table for this sample gives around 130,000 clones. CDR3 size: 14 residues. Germline V CDR1 and CDR2: MDHEN, SYDVKM. V was shortened by 8 bases and J by 2 bases, with 13 bases between the two germline ends. This record comes from a study of cytomegalovirus exposure and HLA in healthy donors. This chain uses TRBV28 with TRBJ2-4; tentative D call: TRBD1 (5 bases). The receptor was derived from a woman aged 55-69 years in good health and CMV-seronegative. Sample: PBMCs. The CDR3 here is CASSSQGPKNIQYF. The DNA for the CDR3 is TGTGCCAGCTCCTCTCAGGGTCCCAAAAACATTCAGTACTTC.